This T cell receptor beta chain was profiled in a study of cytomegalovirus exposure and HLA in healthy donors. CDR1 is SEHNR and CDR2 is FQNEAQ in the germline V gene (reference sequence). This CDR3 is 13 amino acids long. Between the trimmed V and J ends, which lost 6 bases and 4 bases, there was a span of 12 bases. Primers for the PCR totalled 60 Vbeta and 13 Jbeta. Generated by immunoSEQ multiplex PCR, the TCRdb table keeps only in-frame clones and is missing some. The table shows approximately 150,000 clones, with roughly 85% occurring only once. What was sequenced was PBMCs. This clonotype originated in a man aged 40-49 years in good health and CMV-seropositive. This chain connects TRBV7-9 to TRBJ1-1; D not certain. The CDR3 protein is CASRTSGLTEAFF. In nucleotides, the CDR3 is TGTGCCAGCAGGACCTCAGGTCTCACTGAAGCTTTCTTT.